The 22 T cell receptor beta chains presented below share a single source sample, sequenced in a study of graft-versus-host responses after intestinal transplantation. This table comes from immunoSEQ multiplex PCR, and its TCRdb copy is limited to in-frame clones, with some not included. The sample records some 77,000 clones, 92% being singletons. The input for sequencing was PBMCs, taken 98 days after intestinal transplantation. Every receptor here comes from a human patient who received an intestinal transplant, so some T cells may come from the graft donor.

The sample holds a few counts of this clone. The chain employs TRBV6-5 and TRBJ1-6; no reliable D call. The V gene's germline CDR1 is MNHEY and CDR2 SVGAGI. This CDR3 spans 15 amino acids. V was trimmed by 0 bases and J by 5 bases, leaving 8 bases between them. The CDR3 DNA reads TGTGCCAGCAGTTACTCAAGTGCTAATAATTCACCCCTCCACTTT. This sequence encodes CASSYSSANNSPLHF.

For this clone: The junction and the germline gene differ at one end; a read error may be behind it. The chain joins TRBV5-1 to TRBJ2-3, with 13 bases that match TRBD2. Germline V gene lookup returns CDR1 SGHRS and CDR2 YFSETQ. The CDR3 has 16 amino acids. The CDR3 loop reads CASSFWTSGSKDTQYF. CDR3 DNA: TGCGCCAGCAGCTTTTGGACTAGCGGGAGCAAAGATACGCAGTATTTT.

This chain uses TRBV6-5 with TRBJ2-7; D is unclear. This CDR3 is 14 amino acids long. The ends were cut back, 5 bases at V and 3 bases at J, with 14 bases in the middle. CDR1 is MNHEY, CDR2 SVGAGI, per germline. In nucleotides, the CDR3 is TGTGCCAGCAGTGTGGCATGGGCCGGCTACGAGCAGTACTTC. Translation gives CASSVAWAGYEQYF.

The chain carries TRBV5-1 and TRBJ2-7, with 7 bases fitting TRBD2. There are 13 residues in the CDR3. Trimming at V came to 0 bases and at J to 4 bases, leaving 1 base not matched to a gene. Germline CDR1 SGHRS, CDR2 YFSETQ. CDR3 in DNA: TGCGCCAGCAGCTTGGGGGAGGGGTACGAGCAGTACTTC. Its protein product is CASSLGEGYEQYF.

The chain has TRBV14 and TRBJ2-7, with 11 positions matching TRBD2. CDR1 is SGHDN and CDR2 is FVKESK in the germline V gene. V gave up 3 bases and J gave up 2 bases; unmatched junction bases: 6. This CDR3 region has 16 residues. The CDR3 is CASSQPGLAAPYEQYF. The CDR3, as DNA: TGTGCCAGCAGCCAGCCGGGACTAGCGGCACCCTACGAGCAGTACTTC.

The V and J genes are TRBV6-4 and TRBJ2-7; TRBD1 agrees at 10 bases. The germline CDR1 and CDR2 sequences are MRHNA and SNTAGT. There are 14 residues in the CDR3. V shed 9 bases, J shed 2 bases, and the junction held 7 bases outside the gene matches. The CDR3, as DNA: TGTGCCAGGGCCGACAGGGGGCTTCCCTACGAGCAGTACTTC. Protein: CARADRGLPYEQYF.

This clone was seen once. The chain has TRBV2 and TRBJ2-5; D ambiguous. Looked up from germline, CDR1 is SNHLY and CDR2 is FYNNEI. Deletions cut 7 bases from V and 5 bases from J, with 17 bases between. CDR3 length: 14 amino acids. CDR3 in amino acids: CASMMGSVIETQYF. The CDR3 bases are TGTGCCAGCATGATGGGGTCGGTAATTGAGACCCAGTACTTC.

CDR3 nucleotides: TGTGCCAGCACACCGGCTGGGGGGAGAGACACCGGGGAGCTGTTTTTT. This translates into CASTPAGGRDTGELFF. This chain joins TRBV6-6 and TRBJ2-2, with D possibly being TRBD2 (6 bases). V was clipped by 7 bases and J by 3 bases, with 18 bases between them. This CDR3 has 16 residues. From germline, CDR1 is MNHNY and CDR2 SVGAGI (reference sequence).

The chain couples TRBV7-6 to TRBJ1-2; TRBD1 matches at 7 bases. The germline V gene has CDR1 SGHVS and CDR2 FNYEAQ. Trimming took 5 bases from V and 2 from J; bases not matched to a gene: 17. The CDR3 is made up of 18 amino acids. The CDR3 bases are TGTGCCAGCAGCCCCTACCCTCACGGACAGGAAGGCAACTATGGCTACACCTTC. Translating it yields CASSPYPHGQEGNYGYTF.

The chain employs TRBV10-2 and TRBJ2-1, with 10 positions matching TRBD2. V trimming: 7 bases; J trimming: 9 bases; junction bases outside the gene matches: 6. CDR1 is WSHSY, CDR2 SAAADI, per germline. This CDR3 contains 13 residues. The CDR3 sequence: CASTPSGRAEQFF. CDR3 nucleotide sequence: TGCGCCAGCACACCTAGCGGGAGAGCTGAGCAGTTCTTC.

This clone was seen a single time. The rearrangement uses TRBV4-1 and TRBJ2-7; 8 bases are shared with TRBD2. Germline values: CDR1 MGHRA, CDR2 YSYEKL. The CDR3 runs 14 residues. V shed 2 bases and J 7 bases; nucleotides not matched to a gene: 7. In nucleotides, the CDR3 is TGCGCCAGCAGCCAATTAGCGGGAATCTATGAGCAGTACTTC. Protein product: CASSQLAGIYEQYF.

The chain is built from TRBV6-5 and TRBJ2-7; 8 nucleotides match TRBD2. The V gene's germline CDR1 is MNHEY and CDR2 SVGAGI. The junction had 6 bases not matched to a gene; V was cut back by 5 bases and J by 3 bases. The CDR3 has 14 amino acids. The CDR3 DNA is TGTGCCAGCAGTGTCCCGGGACTAGTCTACGAGCAGTACTTC. It encodes CASSVPGLVYEQYF.

The V and J genes are TRBV11-2 and TRBJ2-7; weak D call: TRBD2 (5 bases). With 5 bases removed from V and 3 bases from J, the gap between germline ends came to 14 bases. The CDR3 spans 14 residues. Germline loops: CDR1 SGHAT, CDR2 FQNNGV. The CDR3 sequence is CASSRGSAGYEQYF. As DNA, the CDR3 is TGTGCCAGCAGCCGCGGGTCCGCCGGCTACGAGCAGTACTTC.

CDR3 DNA sequence: TGTGCCAGCAGCTTTCAGGGAATGGGTGAGCAGTACTTC. Translating gives CASSFQGMGEQYF. This sequence joins TRBV5-4 and TRBJ2-7; the D gene is possibly TRBD1 (5 bases). The CDR3 has 13 amino acids. The V gene lost 2 bases and the J gene lost 7 bases, with 13 bases spanning the gap. Germline assignment: CDR1 SGHNT and CDR2 YYREEE (reference sequence).

The chain has TRBV7-9 and TRBJ2-1; unclear D gene. Trimming cost V 5 bases and J 9 bases, with 14 bases left between them. The germline gives CDR1 SEHNR, CDR2 FQNEAQ (reference sequence). The length of the CDR3 is 13 residues. CDR3 protein: CASSPALPGEQFF. In DNA, the CDR3 is TGTGCCAGCAGCCCCGCCCTCCCTGGTGAGCAGTTCTTC.

The chain couples TRBV5-1 to TRBJ1-6, with D tentatively TRBD1 (5 bases). This CDR3 spans 14 amino acids. Germline CDR1 and CDR2: SGHRS and YFSETQ. V was shortened by 0 bases and J by 8 bases, with 9 bases between the two germline ends. In DNA form, the CDR3 reads TGCGCCAGCAGCTTGGAAGGGGCTCATTCACCCCTCCACTTT. Its translation is CASSLEGAHSPLHF.

The chain has TRBV6-6 and TRBJ2-2, with D perhaps matching TRBD1 (6 bases). Germline-derived CDR1 and CDR2 are MNHNY and SVGAGI (reference sequence). The CDR3 is 14 amino acids. Deletions cut 6 bases from V and 1 base from J, with 9 bases between. The CDR3 reads CASRPTGNTGELFF. The CDR3 DNA sequence: TGTGCCAGCAGACCGACAGGGAACACCGGGGAGCTGTTTTTT.

This chain links TRBV6-6 with TRBJ2-3, with D maybe TRBD2 (6 bases). CDR3 length: 12 amino acids. Trimming cost V 8 bases and J 9 bases, with 15 bases left between them. Germline V CDR1 and CDR2: MNHNY, SVGAGI (reference sequence). The DNA of the CDR3 is TGTGCCAGCGGGGAACGGAGGGCCACGCAGTATTTT. Amino acids: CASGERRATQYF.

The count of this clone is one. The rearrangement links TRBV29-1 to TRBJ2-7; the match to TRBD2 covers 10 bases. CDR1 is SQVTM, CDR2 ANQGSEA, per germline. The CDR3 is 15 amino acids. V shed 6 bases, J shed 5 bases, and the junction held 13 bases outside the gene matches. CDR3 protein: CSVSGASGRVDEQYF. The CDR3 DNA reads TGCAGCGTATCCGGGGCTAGCGGGAGAGTGGACGAGCAGTACTTC.

CDR3 sequence reads: CTSSQDPRDRALNQPQHF. The CDR3 region has the DNA TGCACCAGCAGCCAAGACCCCCGAGACAGGGCTCTCAATCAGCCCCAGCATTTT. The V call is TRBV1, the J call TRBJ1-5; the table names TRBD1, a call not compared with the DNA. TRBV1 counts as a pseudogene. The length of the CDR3 is 18 residues.

This sequence joins TRBV5-1 and TRBJ2-2, with 7 bases identical to TRBD2. The CDR3 loop spans 16 amino acids. CDR1 is SGHRS, CDR2 YFSETQ, per germline. V lost 0 bases to trimming and J lost 2 bases; unmatched junction nucleotides: 4. CDR3 DNA: TGCGCCAGCAGCTTGGGATCAGCGGGAAACACCGGGGAGCTGTTTTTT. It specifies CASSLGSAGNTGELFF. The variable domain in full, with the rest retrieved from reference TRBV5-1 and TRBJ2-2, is KAGVTQTPRYLIKTRGQQVTLSCSPISGHRSVSWYQQTPGQGLQFLFEYFSETQRNKGNFPGRFSGRQFSNSRSEMNVSTLELGDSALYLCASSLGSAGNTGELFFGEGSRLTVL.

This clone was detected only once. The genes are TRBV4-2 and TRBJ1-1, with D hard to call. Germline V CDR1 and CDR2: LGHNA, YNFKEQ. The V end was cut by 0 bases, the J end by 0 bases, with 2 bases between. The CDR3 extends over 13 amino acids. The CDR3 DNA reads TGTGCCAGCAGCCAAGATGTGAACACTGAAGCTTTCTTT. Translated, it gives CASSQDVNTEAFF.